These T cell receptor beta chains were read from a single sample in a study of shared clonotypes between healthy human individuals. Measured with immunoSEQ multiplex PCR; TCRdb has only the in-frame clones, and not every one. The table includes a few hundred thousand clones, around 90% detected once. Sequencing was performed on memory CD8+ T cells sorted from blood. Receptor source: a man aged 18 to 35 in good health. CDR3s include the opening cysteine and the closing phenylalanine or tryptophan. The order of the fields is J gene, D gene, V gene, CDR3 protein. D genes are given only for firm matches.

J: TRBJ1-1; D: -; V: TRBV19; CDR3: CASSISWDTRTEAFF
J: TRBJ2-4; D: TRBD1; V: TRBV29-1; CDR3: CSVEEKRQDRGSAKNIQYF
J: TRBJ2-7; D: -; V: TRBV27; CDR3: CASSIQGQYEQYF
J: TRBJ2-7; D: TRBD1; V: TRBV5-6; CDR3: CASSWDRGEQYF
J: TRBJ1-2; D: -; V: TRBV7-9; CDR3: CASSLGGELGYTF
J: TRBJ1-2; D: TRBD1; V: TRBV27; CDR3: CASSHRGRGGYTF
J: TRBJ2-3; D: -; V: TRBV20-1; CDR3: CSARAGDTQYF
J: TRBJ1-6; D: -; V: TRBV7-9; CDR3: CASSPPWGDSPLHF
J: TRBJ1-2; D: TRBD1; V: TRBV19; CDR3: CASQGQGGGYGYTF
J: TRBJ2-5; D: -; V: TRBV5-1; CDR3: CASSLDSPKETQYF
J: TRBJ2-1; D: TRBD2; V: TRBV9; CDR3: CASSVTGTSNEQFF
J: TRBJ1-6; D: -; V: TRBV11-2; CDR3: CASSLNPRSSYNSPLHF
J: TRBJ1-2; D: TRBD1; V: TRBV5-1; CDR3: CASPLDRDYGYTF
J: TRBJ1-1; D: -; V: TRBV4-3; CDR3: CASSQDDAGRVTEAFF
J: TRBJ2-6; D: -; V: TRBV10-3; CDR3: CASGVGTVDSGANVLTF
J: TRBJ1-1; D: -; V: TRBV19; CDR3: CASTLGQGGLEAFF
J: TRBJ2-7; D: -; V: TRBV27; CDR3: CASSTRGGSSYEQYF
J: TRBJ1-4; D: TRBD1; V: TRBV28; CDR3: CASSLSAQQGAGEKLFF
J: TRBJ2-7; D: -; V: TRBV5-1; CDR3: CASSLQQDPYEQYF
J: TRBJ1-1; D: TRBD1; V: TRBV19; CDR3: CASSMYQGANTEAFF
J: TRBJ2-7; D: TRBD1; V: TRBV5-6; CDR3: CASSLGGTGLAYEQYF
J: TRBJ2-3; D: -; V: TRBV10-1; CDR3: CASSEARLGAYSTDTQYF
J: TRBJ1-2; D: -; V: TRBV5-1; CDR3: CASSLAPGAGGYTF
J: TRBJ2-2; D: -; V: TRBV4-1; CDR3: CASSQATNTGELFF